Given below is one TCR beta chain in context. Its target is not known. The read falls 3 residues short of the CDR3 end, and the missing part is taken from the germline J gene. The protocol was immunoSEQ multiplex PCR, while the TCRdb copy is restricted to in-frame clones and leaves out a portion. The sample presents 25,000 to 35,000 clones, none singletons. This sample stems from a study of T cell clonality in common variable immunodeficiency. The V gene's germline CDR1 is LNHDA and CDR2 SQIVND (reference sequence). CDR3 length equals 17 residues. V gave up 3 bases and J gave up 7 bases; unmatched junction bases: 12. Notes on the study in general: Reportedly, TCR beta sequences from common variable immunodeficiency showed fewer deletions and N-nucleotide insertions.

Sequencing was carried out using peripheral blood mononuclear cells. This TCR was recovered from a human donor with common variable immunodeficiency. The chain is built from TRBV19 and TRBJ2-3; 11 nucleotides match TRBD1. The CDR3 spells CASSISRGGTGGNTQYF. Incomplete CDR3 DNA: TGTGCCAGTAGTATTTCCAGGGGAGGGACAGGGGGAAATACG.